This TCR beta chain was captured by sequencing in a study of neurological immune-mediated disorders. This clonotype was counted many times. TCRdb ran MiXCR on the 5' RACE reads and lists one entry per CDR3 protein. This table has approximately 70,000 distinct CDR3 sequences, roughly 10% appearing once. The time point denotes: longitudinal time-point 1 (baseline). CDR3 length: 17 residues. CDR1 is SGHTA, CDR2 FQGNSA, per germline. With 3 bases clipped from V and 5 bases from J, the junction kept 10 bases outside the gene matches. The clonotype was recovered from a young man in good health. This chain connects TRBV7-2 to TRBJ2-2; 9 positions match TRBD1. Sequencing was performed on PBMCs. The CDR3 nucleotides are TGTGCCAGCAGCTTCCTCCTCACAGGGGGCGCGACCGGGGAGCTGTTTTTT. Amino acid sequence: CASSFLLTGGATGELFF.